Described below is a single TCR beta chain sequence and its context. This sample was included in a study of OX40 agonist ivuxolimab in advanced cancers. Libraries were prepared by immunoSEQ multiplex PCR; TCRdb keeps only in-frame clonotypes and omits some of them. The data hold about 96,000 clones, with around 91% observed a single time. The ends were cut back, 5 bases at V and 6 bases at J, with 17 bases in the middle. This CDR3 has 15 residues. From germline, CDR1 is SGHNT and CDR2 YENEEA. This receptor was taken from an adult with an advanced solid tumor such as melanoma, head and neck, liver or kidney cancer. J is TRBJ2-1 and V is TRBV11-3; D might be TRBD2 (7 bases). The sample here was CD4+ or CD8+ T cells sorted from blood, taken in a trial of the OX40 agonist ivuxolimab. The CDR3 DNA reads as TGTGCCAGCAGCCCAACTAGCGTCAGGGGCAATGAGCAGTTCTTC. As protein: CASSPTSVRGNEQFF.